The source of this T cell receptor beta chain is a study of healthy donors' naive CD4 and CD8 T cells. Study conclusions and caveats: Negatively charged CDR3s marked CD8+ lineage; positively charged CDR3s marked CD4+ lineage. Around 13% of CD4/CD8 propensity variance appeared explained by V, J and CDR3 charge. Naive CD4+ and CD8+ cells reportedly differed in usage of most V and J genes.

Sorting defined naive CD4+ as CD4+CD8-CD45RO-CD45RA+ and naive CD8+ as CD8+CD4-CD45RA+CD27bright. To note about this clonotype: Its antigen is unknown.

A linear amplification protocol produced the TCR libraries from about 450 ng of total RNA. In TCRdb, the reads were re-called with MiXCR into one record per CDR3 protein. The sample holds approximately 180,000 distinct CDR3 sequences, nearly 75% seen once. CDR1 LGHNA and CDR2 YNFKEQ come from the germline V gene. The CDR3 runs to 15 residues. The V end lost 4 bases, the J end lost 3 bases, and 15 bases lay between the germline ends. The chain combines TRBV4-2 with TRBJ1-1; D remains ambiguous. The sequencing input was naive CD4+ and CD8+ T cells sorted from blood, pooled from several donors. This sequence was found in a pool of human donors in good health; the sample pools cells from several healthy donors. CDR3 DNA: TGTGCCAGCAGCCTCGGGCAGGTTGTGTACACTGAAGCTTTCTTT. Its translation is CASSLGQVVYTEAFF.